The 6 T cell receptor beta chains listed next were all sequenced from one sample in a study of OX40 agonist ivuxolimab in advanced cancers. Using immunoSEQ multiplex PCR, the repertoire was profiled, and TCRdb retains in-frame clones only, with some absent. The sample carries about 75,000 clones, 80% to 90% recorded once. The sample in question was CD4+ or CD8+ T cells sorted from blood, obtained in a trial of the OX40 agonist ivuxolimab. These receptors originate from an adult with an advanced solid tumor such as melanoma, head and neck, liver or kidney cancer.

The DNA for the CDR3 is TGTGCCAGCAGCTTAAGAGGGACAGCCTCTGGAAACACCATATATTTT. Translation: CASSLRGTASGNTIYF. The chain carries TRBV7-2 and TRBJ1-3, with 7 nucleotides matching TRBD1. The CDR3 is made up of 16 amino acids. Germline CDR1 reads SGHTA; CDR2 reads FQGNSA. J lost 0 bases, V lost 2 bases, and 4 bases had no gene match.

CDR3 nucleotide sequence: TGCGCCAGCAGCTTGGGGCTTGATGCCTACAGCTCCTATAATTCACCCCTCCACTTT. This codes for CASSLGLDAYSSYNSPLHF. The chain joins TRBV5-1 to TRBJ1-6; D unresolved. CDR1 is SGHRS, CDR2 YFSETQ, per germline. The CDR3 loop spans 19 amino acids. With 0 bases removed from V and 0 bases from J, the gap between germline ends came to 16 bases.

This clone was picked up one time. The V gene is TRBV5-1, the J gene TRBJ2-1; perhaps TRBD1 as D (5 bases). Germline CDR1 reads SGHRS; CDR2 reads YFSETQ. Trimming took 2 bases from V and 2 from J, leaving 11 bases between them. This CDR3 has 15 amino acids. In DNA form, the CDR3 reads TGCGCCAGCAGCTTCAGTGACAGCGCCTACAATGAGCAGTTCTTC. Residues: CASSFSDSAYNEQFF.

The chain combines TRBV18 with TRBJ2-1; the match to TRBD1 covers 7 bases. This CDR3 spans 14 amino acids. Germline V gene lookup returns CDR1 KGHSH and CDR2 LQKENI. With 5 bases clipped from V and 9 bases from J, the junction kept 10 bases outside the gene matches. The chain's CDR3 is CASSESTGMGEQFF. The CDR3 coding sequence is TGTGCCAGCTCAGAGTCGACAGGGATGGGTGAGCAGTTCTTC. The variable domain in full, completed from reference TRBV18 and TRBJ2-1, reads NAGVMQNPRHLVRRRGQEARLRCSPMKGHSHVYWYRQLPEEGLKFMVYLQKENIIDESGMPKERFSAEFPKEGPSILRIQQVVRGDSAAYFCASSESTGMGEQFFGPGTRLTVL.

The CDR3 DNA follows: TGTGCCAGCAGGACGGGGCGGCGTAATTCACCCCTCCACTTT. Its protein is CASRTGRRNSPLHF. V is TRBV27 and J is TRBJ1-6; tentative D call: TRBD1 (5 bases). CDR1 MNHEY and CDR2 SMNVEV come from the germline V gene (reference sequence). The CDR3 has 14 amino acids. Trimming removed 6 bases from V and 6 bases from J, with 12 bases in between.

The V gene is TRBV28, the J gene TRBJ1-1, with 12 bases aligning to TRBD1. V was clipped by 6 bases and J by 8 bases; unmatched bases: 7. Germline CDR1 and CDR2: MDHEN and SYDVKM. The CDR3 runs 14 residues. The CDR3 sequence: CASRLGGQGAEAFF. The CDR3 coding sequence is TGTGCCAGCAGACTGGGGGGACAGGGGGCAGAAGCTTTCTTT.